A selection of T cell receptor beta chains follows, all from one sample in a study of T-cell memory formation after mild COVID-19. Each CDR3 protein gets one entry after TCRdb re-called the 5' RACE reads with MiXCR. Of hundreds of thousands of distinct CDR3 sequences in the sample, approximately 15% are singletons; the top ten hold roughly 8.2%. The sequenced material came from PBMCs or a T cell subset sorted from them (not recorded which). Source of these receptors: an adult woman who had mild COVID-19 (a few samples of this study predate the infection). Cell type and time point are not known. Both conserved end residues are part of each CDR3. The order of the fields is J gene, CDR3 length, clone size, D gene, V gene, CDR3 DNA, CDR3 protein. A D gene is named only where the DNA matches it firmly. A row's size may be missing; if present it is once, few, many or a size class.

>TRBJ1-6|16|NA|TRBD1|TRBV12-3/TRBV12-4
TGTGCCAGCAGCCGGGGGGGACAGTCCTATAATTCACCCCTCCACTTT
CASSRGGQSYNSPLHF
>TRBJ1-4|15|NA|NA|TRBV6-5
TGTGCCAGCAGGGACGGACTAACAACTAATGAAAAACTGTTTTTT
CASRDGLTTNEKLFF
>TRBJ2-5|12|NA|NA|TRBV7-2
TGTGCCAGCAGCTTAAATTGGGAGACCCAGTACTTC
CASSLNWETQYF
>TRBJ1-2|16|NA|NA|TRBV6-1
TGTGCCAGCAGTGAAGTATTCCACCCAGGGGTTTCTGGCTACACCTTC
CASSEVFHPGVSGYTF
>TRBJ1-6|13|few|NA|TRBV14
TGTGCCAGCAGCCAAGCCACCTTCTCACCCCTCCACTTT
CASSQATFSPLHF
>TRBJ2-7|14|NA|TRBD2|TRBV18
TGTGCCAGCTCACCCACCGGGGGAGGGCGCGAGCAGTACTTC
CASSPTGGGREQYF
>TRBJ1-1|16|few|TRBD1|TRBV30
TGTGCCTGGAGTGTACGCTCCGGGACAGCCAACACTGAAGCTTTCTTT
CAWSVRSGTANTEAFF
>TRBJ2-3|17|NA|TRBD2|TRBV9
TGTGCCAGCAGCCCCCGTTCCGATAGCGGGAGTTCAGATACGCAGTATTTT
CASSPRSDSGSSDTQYF
>TRBJ1-2|13|few|NA|TRBV6-1
TGTGCCAGCAGTGAATGGGGGAAGCGGGGCTACACCTTC
CASSEWGKRGYTF
>TRBJ2-4|13|NA|TRBD1|TRBV20-1
TGCAGTGCTAGAGGGACAGGCCAAAACATTCAGTACTTC
CSARGTGQNIQYF
>TRBJ2-7|14|NA|TRBD1|TRBV2
TGTGCCAGCAGTGAAGGGACAGGTCCCTACGAGCAGTACTTC
CASSEGTGPYEQYF
>TRBJ2-2|17|NA|TRBD2|TRBV6-6
TGTGCCAGCAGTTACCCCCTAGCGGGATCGAACACCGGGGAGCTGTTTTTT
CASSYPLAGSNTGELFF
>TRBJ2-7|13|NA|TRBD1|TRBV6-5
TGTGCCAGCAGTCAACAGGGGCCGGGGGAGCAGTACTTC
CASSQQGPGEQYF
>TRBJ2-1|14|many|NA|TRBV7-9
TGTGCCAGCAGGAGAGAGACCAGCTACAATGAGCAGTTCTTC
CASRRETSYNEQFF
>TRBJ2-2|13|NA|NA|TRBV9
TGTGCCAGCAGGGCTACTAGCACCGGGGAGCTGTTTTTT
CASRATSTGELFF
>TRBJ2-1|15|many|NA|TRBV20-1
TGCAGTGCTAGAGGAGGAGGCCAACCCTACAATGAGCAGTTCTTC
CSARGGGQPYNEQFF
>TRBJ1-1|12|NA|NA|TRBV12-3/TRBV12-4
TGTGCCAGCAGTCCTACGGGGGCGGGCGCTTTCTTT
CASSPTGAGAFF
>TRBJ2-2|14|few|NA|TRBV29-1
TGCAGCGCAATAACCGGGACCCACACCGGGGAGCTGTTTTTT
CSAITGTHTGELFF
>TRBJ2-3|15|NA|TRBD2|TRBV15
TGTGCCACCAGCGGAGGACTAGCTTTCACAGATACGCAGTATTTT
CATSGGLAFTDTQYF
>TRBJ2-1|16|NA|TRBD2|TRBV5-6
TGTGCCAGCAGCCCTTGGGAGATAGCGGGATACAATGAGCAGTTCTTC
CASSPWEIAGYNEQFF
>TRBJ2-2|17|NA|NA|TRBV4-1
TGCGCCAGCAGCCAAGAACTGGCAACGGCGGACACCGGGGAGCTGTTTTTT
CASSQELATADTGELFF
>TRBJ2-7|13|few|TRBD2|TRBV10-3
TGTGCCATCGGACTAGCGGGAGGAGGTGAGCAGTACTTC
CAIGLAGGGEQYF
>TRBJ1-2|15|few|TRBD1|TRBV7-9
TGTGCCAGCAGCCCGCCGACAGGGGGTAACTATGGCTACACCTTC
CASSPPTGGNYGYTF
>TRBJ2-2|16|NA|NA|TRBV4-3
TGCGCCAGCAGCCAAGATTTCTACACTTACAGGGTGGGGCTGTTTTTT
CASSQDFYTYRVGLFF
>TRBJ2-1|16|few|TRBD1|TRBV28
TGTGCCAGCAGTTCCGCCGGGACAGGGGATTGGGATGAGCAGTTCTTC
CASSSAGTGDWDEQFF
>TRBJ2-3|15|NA|TRBD2|TRBV12-3/TRBV12-4
TGTGCCAGCAGGACGGGACTAGCGTGGGGGGATACGCAGTATTTT
CASRTGLAWGDTQYF
>TRBJ2-7|15|NA|NA|TRBV7-6
TGTGCCAGCAGCTCCTCCGGAACAGGGAATTACGAGCAGTACTTC
CASSSSGTGNYEQYF
>TRBJ2-1|15|NA|TRBD2|TRBV2
TGTGCCACCGGACTAGCGGGAGGCTCCTACAATGAGCAGTTCTTC
CATGLAGGSYNEQFF